This TCR beta chain was retrieved from a study of identical twins. A single record per CDR3 protein comes from TCRdb applying MiXCR to the 5' RACE reads. The sample yields under 800,000 distinct CDR3 sequences, around 20% seen once. Trimming left V 3 bases short and J 4 bases short, with 13 bases between. Germline CDR1 reads DFQATT; CDR2 reads SNEGSKA (reference sequence). The CDR3 is 14 residues long. In addition, the sample was reused for a study of T cells expressing NK-cell markers.

The source material was PBMCs. This clonotype was sampled from a young woman in good health. The chain recombines TRBV20-1 with TRBJ2-1; no reliable D call. CDR3 residues: CSASAPLEYNEQFF. In DNA, the CDR3 is TGCAGTGCTAGTGCCCCCCTCGAGTACAATGAGCAGTTCTTC.